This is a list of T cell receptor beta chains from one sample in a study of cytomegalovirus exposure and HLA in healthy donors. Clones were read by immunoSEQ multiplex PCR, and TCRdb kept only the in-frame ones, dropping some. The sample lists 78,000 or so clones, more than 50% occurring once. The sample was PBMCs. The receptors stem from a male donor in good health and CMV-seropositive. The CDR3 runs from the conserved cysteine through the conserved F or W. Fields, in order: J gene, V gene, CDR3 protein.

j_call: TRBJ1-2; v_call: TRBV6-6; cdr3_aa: CASSPNPRELEYGYTF
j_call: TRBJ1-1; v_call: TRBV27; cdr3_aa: CASSSHRGDDTEAFF
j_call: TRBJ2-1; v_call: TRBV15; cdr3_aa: CATSRRRTSGEYNEQFF
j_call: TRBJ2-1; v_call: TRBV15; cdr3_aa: CATSINLPGASGRMNEQFF
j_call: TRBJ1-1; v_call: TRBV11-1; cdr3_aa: CASSLGGGNTEAFF
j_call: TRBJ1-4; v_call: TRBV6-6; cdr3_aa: CASNGAGLANEKLFF
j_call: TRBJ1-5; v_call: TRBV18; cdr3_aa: CASSPLDSNQPQHF
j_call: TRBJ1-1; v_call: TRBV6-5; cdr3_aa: CASTTANTEAFF
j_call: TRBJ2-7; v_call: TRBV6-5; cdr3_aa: CASSYGTGVSYEQYF
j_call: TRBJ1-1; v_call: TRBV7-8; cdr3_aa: CASSKDRNTEAFF
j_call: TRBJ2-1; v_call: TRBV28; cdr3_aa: CASRETSGSSYNEQFF
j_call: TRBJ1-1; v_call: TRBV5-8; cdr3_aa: CASSRGQGSTEAFF
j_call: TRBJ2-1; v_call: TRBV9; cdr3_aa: CASSLQVARHNEQFF
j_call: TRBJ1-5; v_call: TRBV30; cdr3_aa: CAWSVQGGPGQPQHF
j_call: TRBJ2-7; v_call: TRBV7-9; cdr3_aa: CASSLGDSSYEQYF
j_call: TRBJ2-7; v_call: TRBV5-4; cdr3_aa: CASSRDSTYEQYF
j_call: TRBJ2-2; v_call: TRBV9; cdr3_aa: CASSGSGRPRTGELFF
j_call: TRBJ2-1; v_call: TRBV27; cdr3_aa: CASSAYNEQFF
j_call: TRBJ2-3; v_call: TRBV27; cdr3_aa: CASMTGGIAGGIYTQYF
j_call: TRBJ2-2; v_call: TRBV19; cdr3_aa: CASTHPGGNTGELFF
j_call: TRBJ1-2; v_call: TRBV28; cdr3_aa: CASSLHQGYTF
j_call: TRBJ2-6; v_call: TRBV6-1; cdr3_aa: CASSEVGGSGANVLTF
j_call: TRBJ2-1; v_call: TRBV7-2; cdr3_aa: CASSIDRGSYNEQFF
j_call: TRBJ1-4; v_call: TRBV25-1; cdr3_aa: CASKGEDRVNEKLFF
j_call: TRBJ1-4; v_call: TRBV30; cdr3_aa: CAWSVWGVNEKLFF
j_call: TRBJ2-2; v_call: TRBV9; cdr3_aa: CASSFRGSGTGELFF
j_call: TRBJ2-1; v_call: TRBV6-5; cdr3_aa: CASSNRDSYNEQFF